The subject of this entry is one T cell receptor beta chain. Its antigen remains unidentified. The data originate from a study of OX40 agonist ivuxolimab in advanced cancers. At the level of the study: The study gave patients intravenous ivuxolimab at 0.01 to 10 mg/kg every 2 weeks.

This CDR3 comprises 16 residues. Germline loops: CDR1 MGHRA, CDR2 YSYEKL. V was trimmed by 1 base and J by 0 bases, leaving 10 bases between them. General study findings and limits: Some nonresponders additionally presented with little normalized T-cell clonal expansion. Researchers did not establish what antigens the expanded peripheral T cells target.

The data were produced by immunoSEQ multiplex PCR, yet TCRdb's version contains in-frame clones alone and is incomplete. The sample includes tens of thousands of clones, 90% to 95% seen only once; the top ten take over 3.5%. The source was CD4+ or CD8+ T cells sorted from blood, collected in a trial of the OX40 agonist ivuxolimab. The sequence was obtained from an adult with an advanced solid tumor such as melanoma, head and neck, liver or kidney cancer. The V gene is TRBV4-1, the J gene TRBJ1-5; D gene uncertain. The CDR3 DNA reads TGCGCCAGCAGCCAAGTGGGAATGATTAGCAATCAGCCCCAGCATTTT. Its translation: CASSQVGMISNQPQHF.